The 17 T cell receptor beta chains listed next were all sequenced from one sample in a study of T-cell reconstitution after alpha-beta-depleted transplantation in children. Molecular barcoding with unique molecular identifiers was used for the TCRbeta library. TCRdb itself ran the PCR reads through MiXCR, one entry per CDR3 protein. The sample carries about 590,000 distinct CDR3 sequences, 10% to 15% recorded once. The material was PBMCs, mostly from graft donor cells, obtained 360 days after TCRalphabeta/CD19-depleted stem cell transplant. Receptors were obtained from a male patient aged 10 to 17 who had a stem cell transplant for acute myeloid leukemia, so the T cells may come from the graft donor.

This clonotype came up a few times. This chain links TRBV11-1 with TRBJ2-7; tentative D call: TRBD1 (6 bases). Trimming removed 5 bases from V and 1 base from J, with 27 bases in between. The length of the CDR3 is 19 residues. Per germline, CDR1 SGHAT and CDR2 FQDESV (reference sequence). The CDR3 bases are TGTGCCAGCAGCCGTCCCGAGCAGGGGCTTAATATCTTTTCCTACGAGCAGTACTTC. Its protein is CASSRPEQGLNIFSYEQYF.

The rearrangement uses TRBV4-2 and TRBJ2-7; 10 bases match TRBD1. The CDR3 spans 16 residues. CDR1 and CDR2 from the germline V gene are LGHNA and YNFKEQ. V shed 5 bases, J shed 1 base, and the junction held 8 bases outside the gene matches. The CDR3 DNA sequence: TGTGCCAGCAGCTTCGGCCGGGGACAGGGGTCCTACGAGCAGTACTTC. Translated, it gives CASSFGRGQGSYEQYF.

Only a few counts were recorded for this clonotype. The J gene is TRBJ2-4, the V gene TRBV9, with D perhaps assigned TRBD1 or TRBD2 (5 bases each). The V end was cut by 4 bases, the J end by 7 bases, with 15 bases between. This CDR3 is 14 amino acids long. CDR1 is SGDLS and CDR2 is YYNGEE in the germline V gene. In DNA form, the CDR3 reads TGTGCCAGCAGCCGTAGAGGGGAATGGAACATTCAGTACTTC. Its protein product is CASSRRGEWNIQYF.

The rearrangement links TRBV24-1 to TRBJ2-1; D remains ambiguous. There are 14 residues in the CDR3. V shed 6 bases and J shed 6 bases, with 14 bases lying between them. Germline lookup yields CDR1 KGHDR and CDR2 SFDVKD. In nucleotides, the CDR3 is TGTGCCACCAGTAATAGGCCGTTCTTCAATGAGCAGTTCTTC. This encodes CATSNRPFFNEQFF.

This clonotype was observed at least ten times. The gene calls are TRBV12-3 or TRBV12-4 and TRBJ1-1, with D perhaps matching TRBD1 (5 bases). The CDR3 has 18 amino acids. Trimming left V 3 bases short and J 7 bases short, with 27 bases between. CDR3 sequence (DNA): TGTGCCAGCAGTTTTATTTCTTGGGACCCCGGGCACCCAGGTGAAGCTTTCTTT. Residues: CASSFISWDPGHPGEAFF.

This clonotype appeared a few times. The gene calls are TRBV28 and TRBJ2-7; no clear D gene. With 5 bases removed from V and 5 bases from J, the gap between germline ends came to 7 bases. This CDR3 region has 11 residues. Germline-derived CDR1 and CDR2 are MDHEN and SYDVKM. The CDR3 nucleotides are TGTGCCAGCAGTGAGCGCAACGAGCAGTACTTC. Amino acid sequence: CASSERNEQYF.

V usage is TRBV20-1 and J usage is TRBJ2-7; D not certain. In germline, CDR1 is DFQATT, CDR2 SNEGSKA (reference sequence). Trimming removed 6 bases from V and 7 bases from J, with 13 bases in between. This CDR3 has 11 residues. The CDR3 bases are TGCAGTGCGCAGCTAGTGTGGGAGCAGTACTTC. As protein: CSAQLVWEQYF.

The chain recombines TRBV5-1 with TRBJ2-5; no reliable D call. The V gene's germline CDR1 is SGHRS and CDR2 YFSETQ. The CDR3 consists of 13 residues. The V and J ends lost 0 bases and 3 bases respectively, with 6 bases between them. The chain's CDR3 is CASSLVLEETQYF. The CDR3 coding sequence is TGCGCCAGCAGCTTGGTACTGGAAGAGACCCAGTACTTC. Filled out from reference TRBV5-1 and TRBJ2-5, the complete variable domain reads KAGVTQTPRYLIKTRGQQVTLSCSPISGHRSVSWYQQTPGQGLQFLFEYFSETQRNKGNFPGRFSGRQFSNSRSEMNVSTLELGDSALYLCASSLVLEETQYFGPGTRLLVL.

Ten or more counts support this clonotype. The V and J genes are TRBV7-2 and TRBJ2-7; D might be TRBD2 (6 bases). V shed 7 bases and J shed 2 bases, with 18 bases lying between them. CDR3 length: 15 residues. Germline assignment: CDR1 SGHTA and CDR2 FQGNSA. CDR3 sequence reads: CASTSGTRRAYEQYF. The DNA for the CDR3 is TGTGCCAGCACGTCCGGGACTCGAAGAGCCTACGAGCAGTACTTC.

This clonotype was observed many times. The chain combines TRBV10-3 with TRBJ2-3, with 8 bases aligning to TRBD2. Germline V CDR1 and CDR2: ENHRY, SYGVKD. CDR3 size: 15 residues. The ends lost 8 bases at V and 5 bases at J; junction bases unmatched: 12. The CDR3 here is CAISRTAGVVDTQYF. In DNA, the CDR3 is TGTGCCATCTCAAGGACAGCGGGAGTGGTAGATACGCAGTATTTT.

This chain uses TRBV6-5 with TRBJ2-1; D is uncertain. V was trimmed by 2 bases and J by 2 bases, leaving 7 bases between them. CDR1 and CDR2 from the germline V gene are MNHEY and SVGAGI. This CDR3 is 14 amino acids long. The DNA for the CDR3 is TGTGCCAGCAGTTACCCGTCGGCCTACAATGAGCAGTTCTTC. It specifies CASSYPSAYNEQFF.

This clonotype was seen a few times. This sequence joins TRBV28 and TRBJ2-7; 10 bases fit TRBD1. The CDR3 runs to 16 residues. Germline loops: CDR1 MDHEN, CDR2 SYDVKM. V lost 6 bases to trimming and J lost 3 bases; unmatched junction nucleotides: 11. The CDR3 loop is CASSRVGQGSFYEQYF. The CDR3 DNA sequence: TGTGCCAGCAGCCGGGTGGGACAGGGGAGCTTCTACGAGCAGTACTTC.

Remarks on this clonotype: A much bigger clone sits one base away, suggesting this may be a read error. V is TRBV9 and J is TRBJ2-2, with D uncertain. Germline CDR1 SGDLS, CDR2 YYNGEE. The CDR3 has 12 amino acids. The V end was cut by 0 bases, the J end by 6 bases, with 3 bases between. CDR3 sequence (DNA): TGTGCCAGCAGCGTAGGACCCGGGGAGCTGTTTTTT. Encoded protein: CASSVGPGELFF.

The chain carries TRBV18 and TRBJ2-7; D is ambiguous. Trimming stripped 8 bases from V and 0 bases from J, with 8 bases between. The length of the CDR3 is 12 residues. Germline CDR1 reads KGHSH; CDR2 reads LQKENI. The CDR3 region is CASNENSYEQYF. The CDR3 nucleotides read TGTGCCAGCAATGAAAACTCCTACGAGCAGTACTTC.

This rearrangement joins TRBV9 to TRBJ2-3; 11 bases line up with TRBD2. J gave up 0 bases and V 4 bases, and 10 bases lay outside the gene matches. The CDR3 consists of 18 residues. Per germline, CDR1 SGDLS and CDR2 YYNGEE. CDR3 in amino acids: CASSKTPGLAVSTDTQYF. The CDR3, as DNA: TGTGCCAGCAGCAAAACTCCGGGACTAGCGGTTAGCACAGATACGCAGTATTTT.

The chain couples TRBV9 to TRBJ1-3, with D possibly being TRBD1 (5 bases). The V gene's germline CDR1 is SGDLS and CDR2 YYNGEE. The CDR3 loop spans 16 amino acids. V shed 0 bases and J shed 4 bases, with 14 bases lying between them. This chain's CDR3 is CASSVEEGLSGNTIYF. The CDR3 DNA follows: TGTGCCAGCAGCGTAGAGGAGGGGCTGTCAGGAAACACCATATATTTT.

This clonotype was seen a single time. The gene calls are TRBV7-2 and TRBJ1-5; a possible D gene is TRBD1 (6 bases). This CDR3 comprises 16 residues. Germline V gene sequence: CDR1 SGHTA, CDR2 FQGNSA. Between the trimmed V and J ends, which lost 5 bases and 3 bases, there was a span of 17 bases. CDR3 nucleotide sequence: TGTGCCAGCAGCCCCCCTAACAAGGGGGTCAATCAGCCCCAGCATTTT. Translated, it gives CASSPPNKGVNQPQHF.